This entry concerns a single T cell receptor (beta chain). Its target is unknown. It was with a sample-barcoded 5' primer and a J-beta primer mix that a second PCR of roughly 6 to 12 cycles was run. TCRdb fed the 5' RACE reads into MiXCR, producing one record per CDR3 protein. The table has 1,500,000 or so distinct CDR3 sequences, approximately 59% seen once. The source of the sample is a study of blood T cells in healthy people across ages. Findings of the study overall: Measured against age, TCR beta diversity per million T cells decreased in a roughly linear manner.

The length of the CDR3 is 15 residues. V was trimmed by 2 bases and J by 7 bases, leaving 18 bases between them. Germline values: CDR1 SGHRS, CDR2 YFSETQ. Per sample, extraction of total RNA gave at least 5.5 micrograms in every case. The sample was blood. The J gene is TRBJ1-1, the V gene TRBV5-1, with unresolved D. The clonotype was recovered from a young man in good health. The CDR3 region has the DNA TGCGCCAGCAGCTTCATATCGACCTTAGGGAATGAAGCTTTCTTT. Its translation is CASSFISTLGNEAFF.